This entry is about one TCR beta chain. The antigen is unknown. The data derive from a study of cytomegalovirus exposure and HLA in healthy donors. Germline-derived CDR1 and CDR2 are SGHVS and FNYEAQ. The CDR3 loop spans 18 amino acids. V shed 2 bases, J shed 3 bases, and the junction held 13 bases outside the gene matches. Using immunoSEQ multiplex PCR, the repertoire was profiled, and TCRdb retains in-frame clones only, with some absent. The data show about 110,000 clones, under 97% seen once. The donors formed part of the roughly 120-subject validation cohort, distinct from the roughly 640-subject first cohort. Overall study results and limits: Most TCRs appeared rarely, but some public TCRs recurred in many donors. That first-cohort TCR clusters tended to co-occur in the approximately 120 validation repertoires was found in a later analysis. Investigators reported 164 TCR beta chains as tied to cytomegalovirus.

The V call is TRBV7-6, the J call TRBJ2-5, with TRBD2 matching 9 bases. The receptor's source is a woman between 18 and 30 years old in good health and CMV-seronegative. Sequencing was done on a sample of PBMCs. The CDR3 region has the DNA TGTGCCAGCAGCTTAACACGCGGGGGGGCCGAATTCAAAGAGACCCAGTACTTC. Translated: CASSLTRGGAEFKETQYF.